This T cell receptor (beta chain) was identified during a study of cytomegalovirus exposure and HLA in healthy donors. Study information: Of a few hundred genotyped donors, about 80% clustered with self-reported Caucasian donors.

Study-wide results and limits: It is likely that the observed cluster of highly shared sequence variants was a sequencing artifact.

V dropped 4 bases and J dropped 5 bases, with 6 bases sitting between them. Germline V lookup: CDR1 MDHEN, CDR2 SYDVKM. CDR3 length equals 13 residues. Details on this clone: Antigen specificity is unknown.

Vbeta (60) and Jbeta (13) primers were used in the PCR. As originally analysed: The count from a later analysis was some 80 million unique TCR beta chains, around 10 million of them shared. Sequencing used immunoSEQ multiplex PCR; TCRdb keeps in-frame clones, though not all of them. That table furnishes V, J and clone size, whereas the DNA furnished D and trimming. The table shows more than 60,000 clones, with about 78% occurring only once. The receptor was derived from a woman between 40 and 50 years old in good health and CMV-seropositive. The chain links TRBV28 to TRBJ1-6; tentatively, D is TRBD1 (6 bases). The sample consisted of PBMCs. The CDR3 region is CASSWTDNSPLHF. DNA of the CDR3: TGTGCCAGCAGTTGGACAGATAATTCACCCCTCCACTTT.